This TCR beta chain comes out of a study of CD8 T cells in ankylosing spondylitis. CDR3 length equals 11 residues. Deletions cut 3 bases from V and 7 bases from J, with 7 bases between. This clonotype was recorded at least ten times. MiXCR, run by TCRdb on the 5' RACE reads, gives a single entry per CDR3 protein. Of 200,000 to 300,000 distinct CDR3 sequences listed, over 8.5% are singletons. The rearrangement uses TRBV12-3 or TRBV12-4 and TRBJ2-7, with D unresolved. This clonotype was sampled from a male donor with ankylosing spondylitis or in good health (not recorded which). Sequencing was done on a sample of blood, either unsorted or a sorted T cell fraction (not recorded which). The CDR3 loop is CASSLAGEQYF. CDR3 bases: TGTGCCAGCAGTTTGGCAGGAGAGCAGTACTTC.